The rows below give T cell receptor beta chains drawn from one sample of a study of blood T cell repertoires in COVID-19. TCRdb's table, derived via immunoSEQ multiplex PCR, lists solely in-frame clones and lacks some. Among roughly 39,000 clones, less than 85% were seen once, and the ten largest hold 23%. Input material: peripheral blood. These receptors were collected from a man between 65 and 80 years old with acute or convalescent COVID-19. Both conserved end residues are part of each CDR3.

cdr3_length v_call cdr3_aa
15 TRBV4-3 CASSPAGGRTDTQYF
13 TRBV6-5 CASGPGSNQPQHF
12 TRBV28 CASSLLRYEQYF
16 TRBV7-9 CASTVLAGGSLNEQFF
15 TRBV5-8 CASSFRQGTYYGYTF
17 TRBV14 CASSQDLAEDCNQPQHF
18 TRBV20-1 CSASKSSLLGGGRYEQYF
14 TRBV28 CASSTWDRPYGYTF
18 TRBV27 CASSFSPGLAGDYNEQFF
19 TRBV20-1 CSASTPSGTSGRTGNIQYF
14 TRBV3-1/TRBV3-2 CASSQRSGSETQYF
15 TRBV19 CASSIGGQLNQPQHF
14 TRBV28 CASSLGDRYNEQFF
14 TRBV19 CASSRQGATYGYTF
14 TRBV7-9 CASSYPGGAGELFF
14 TRBV28 CAIQLAGGGNEQFF
14 TRBV5-1 CASSFFSSDNEQFF
13 TRBV19 CATRGTGVDTIYF
12 TRBV28 CASSSLNYGYTF
13 TRBV10-3 CAISDWRPGELFF
17 TRBV7-2 CASSWASGTGSRQPQHF
14 TRBV9 CASSGGGSYNEQFF
14 TRBV6-1 CASSEAHSNSPLHF
13 TRBV19 CASRTGLSTEAFF
17 TRBV5-5 CASSLRLAGGSTDTQYF
13 TRBV7-7 CASSLQGSETQYF
11 TRBV29-1 CSATGGREQFF
14 TRBV29-1 CSARLAGTLNIQYF
15 TRBV6-2/TRBV6-3 CASSLVVAGYNEQFF
18 TRBV6-2/TRBV6-3 CASSYRQTGTAINQPQHF
14 TRBV10-1 CASSESLADNEQFF
16 TRBV5-6 CASSYLGQPSYNEQFF
14 TRBV3-1/TRBV3-2 CASSPGQTLWGYTF
15 TRBV2 CASSLDRGLNQPQHF